This entry concerns a single T cell receptor beta chain. V shed 8 bases and J 3 bases; nucleotides not matched to a gene: 9. CDR3 length equals 16 residues. Germline CDR1 is GTSNPN and CDR2 is SVGIG (reference sequence). Measured with immunoSEQ multiplex PCR; TCRdb has only the in-frame clones, and not every one. The table includes tens of thousands of clones, around 80% detected once. The sort gate was single viable CD3+CD4+CD8-CD45RO+ cells for memory CD4+ T cells. This entry belongs to a study of memory CD4+ T cells and cytomegalovirus serostatus. Study summary: Donors were healthy Belgian adults, about ten CMV seropositive and 24 seronegative.

The chain is built from TRBV30 and TRBJ2-2; 13 positions agree with TRBD2. This TCR came from an adult in good health and CMV-seropositive. What was sequenced was memory CD4+ T cells from blood. CDR3 bases: TGTGCCCGTTCCCGGGGACTAGCGGGACACACCGGGGAGCTGTTTTTT. As protein: CARSRGLAGHTGELFF.